This T cell receptor (beta chain) was documented in a study of cytomegalovirus exposure and HLA in healthy donors. Whole-study context: Earlier, 150 million to 200 million T cells were analyzed, and 117 million unique TCR beta sequences were found among them. Notes on the study in general: The authors enumerated over 150 TCR beta chains as linked to cytomegalovirus.

A remark on this clone: Antigen: not known.

Trimming pared 2 bases from V and 0 bases from J, leaving 14 bases between. The CDR3 sequence is 16 residues long. In germline, CDR1 is SGHAT, CDR2 FQNNGV. Researchers ran the PCR with 60 Vbeta and 13 Jbeta primers. Authors' processing steps: In a later analysis, the count reached tens of millions of unique TCR beta chains, with around 10 million shared. Sequencing used immunoSEQ multiplex PCR; TCRdb keeps in-frame clones, though not all of them. V, J and clone size derive from that table, while D and trimming were established from the DNA sequence. In the table there are about 100,000 clones, roughly 80% of which are singletons.

The clonotype comes from a man aged 35 to 55 in good health and CMV-seropositive. The chain recombines TRBV11-2 with TRBJ2-7, with D perhaps matching TRBD2 (5 bases). What was sequenced was PBMCs. The CDR3 region is CASSLSGGGRSYEQYF. CDR3 nucleotides: TGTGCCAGCAGCTTATCTGGCGGAGGCCGCTCCTACGAGCAGTACTTC.